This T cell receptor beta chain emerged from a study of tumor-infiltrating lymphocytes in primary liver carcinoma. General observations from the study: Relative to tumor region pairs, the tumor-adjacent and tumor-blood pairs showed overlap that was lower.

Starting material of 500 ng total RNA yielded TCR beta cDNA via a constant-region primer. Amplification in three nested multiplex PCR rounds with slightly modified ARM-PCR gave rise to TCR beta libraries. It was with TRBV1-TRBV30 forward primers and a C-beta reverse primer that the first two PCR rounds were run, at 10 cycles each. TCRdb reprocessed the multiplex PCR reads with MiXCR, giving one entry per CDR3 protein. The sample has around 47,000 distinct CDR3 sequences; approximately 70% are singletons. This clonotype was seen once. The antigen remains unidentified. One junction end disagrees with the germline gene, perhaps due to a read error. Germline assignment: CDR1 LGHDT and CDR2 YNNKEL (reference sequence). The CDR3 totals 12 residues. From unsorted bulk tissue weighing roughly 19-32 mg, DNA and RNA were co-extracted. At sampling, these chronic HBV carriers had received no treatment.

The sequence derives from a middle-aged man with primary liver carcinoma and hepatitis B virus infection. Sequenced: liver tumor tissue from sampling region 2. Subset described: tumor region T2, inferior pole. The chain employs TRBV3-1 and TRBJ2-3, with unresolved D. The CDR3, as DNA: TGTGCCAGAAGCCATGCCACAGATACGCAGTATTTT. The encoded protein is CARSHATDTQYF.